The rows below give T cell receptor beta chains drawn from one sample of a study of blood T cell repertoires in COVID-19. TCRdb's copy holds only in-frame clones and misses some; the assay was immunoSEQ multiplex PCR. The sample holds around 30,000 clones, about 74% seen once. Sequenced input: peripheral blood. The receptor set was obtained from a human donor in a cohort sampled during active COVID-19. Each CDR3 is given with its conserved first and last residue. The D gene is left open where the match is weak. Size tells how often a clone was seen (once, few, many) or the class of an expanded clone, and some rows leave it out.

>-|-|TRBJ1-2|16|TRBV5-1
CASSLDGARGSYGYTF
TGCGCCAGCAGCTTGGATGGGGCAAGGGGATCCTATGGCTACACCTTC
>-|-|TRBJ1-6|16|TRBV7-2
CASSSHRSSYNSPLHF
TGTGCCAGCAGTTCTCACCGGAGCTCCTATAATTCACCCCTCCACTTT
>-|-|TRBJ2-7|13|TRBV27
CASSYRDNYEQYF
TGTGCCAGCAGTTACCGGGACAACTACGAGCAGTACTTC
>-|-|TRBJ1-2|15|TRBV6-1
CASSEPGGANYGYTF
TGTGCCAGCAGTGAACCGGGGGGGGCCAACTATGGCTACACCTTC
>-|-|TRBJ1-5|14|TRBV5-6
CASSFRGSNQPQHF
TGTGCCAGCAGCTTTAGGGGATCCAATCAGCCCCAGCATTTT
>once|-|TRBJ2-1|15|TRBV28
CASIPTGVLYNEQFF
TGTGCCAGCATTCCTACGGGAGTGTTATACAATGAGCAGTTCTTC
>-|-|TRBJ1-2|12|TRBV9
CASSVGLYGYTF
TGTGCCAGCAGCGTAGGACTCTATGGCTACACCTTC
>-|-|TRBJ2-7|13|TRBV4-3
CASSQLQGDGQYF
TGCGCCAGCAGCCAGTTACAGGGCGACGGGCAGTACTTC
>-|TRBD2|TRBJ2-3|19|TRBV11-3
CASSLTGLAGALGTDTQYF
TGTGCCAGCAGCCTAACCGGACTAGCGGGGGCGCTTGGCACAGATACGCAGTATTTT
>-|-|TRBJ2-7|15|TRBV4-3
CASSLRGGTYYEQYF
TGCGCCAGCAGCCTCCGGGGTGGCACCTACTACGAGCAGTACTTC
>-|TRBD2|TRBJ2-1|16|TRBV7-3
CASSARTSAAYNEQFF
TGTGCCAGCAGCGCCCGGACTAGCGCCGCCTACAATGAGCAGTTCTTC
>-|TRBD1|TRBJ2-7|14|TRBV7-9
CALTRQGVAYEQYF
TGTGCCCTAACCCGACAGGGAGTAGCCTACGAGCAGTACTTC
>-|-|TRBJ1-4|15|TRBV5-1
CASSSLGGTNEKLFF
TGCGCCAGCAGCTCGCTCGGCGGAACTAATGAAAAACTGTTTTTT
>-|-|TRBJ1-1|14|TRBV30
CAWILPWAGTEAFF
TGTGCCTGGATTCTCCCGTGGGCGGGAACTGAAGCTTTCTTT